What follows is one TCR beta chain and its context. Its antigen is still unknown. Nothing much larger sits one base from this clone, and base qualities are not available. CDR1 is given as SEHNR and CDR2 as FQNEAQ, both from the germline V gene (reference sequence). The CDR3, cysteine through phenylalanine, is 13 amino acids long. CDR3 DNA is the only sequence kept; it has 39 bases, read in frame from the first base. Trimming costs V 1 base and J 6 bases, and their ends lie 10 bases apart. This sample was taken from a study of T cells in localized non-small cell lung cancer (dated by TCRdb to 2018 to 2021). Background on the whole study: The study examined T cell repertoires in a few hundred patients with early-stage NSCLC and compared tumors with uninvolved tumor-adjacent lungs. A mean age of about 66 years was recorded for the NSCLC patients, of whom 129 were male and 100 to 110 were female. The cohort was made up of about 240 treatment-naive NSCLC patients whose localized lung tumors had been resected.

At diagnosis, tumor, uninvolved tumor-adjacent lung and peripheral blood were collected and then preserved as a mix of FFPE and fresh-frozen material. Blood samples were analyzed as peripheral blood mononuclear cells for TCR repertoire profiling. TCR beta CDR3 regions were sequenced from DNA using the immunoSEQ Assay. The paper's processing steps were these. T cell density was computed as TCR beta template counts normalized to usable DNA estimated by amplifying housekeeping genes. Using the preseqR package, richness was estimated by extrapolating to 120,000 templates for tissue samples and 400,000 templates for PBMC samples. Clonality was defined as one minus Pielou's evenness. Differential abundance testing on productive amino-acid clonotypes, with a minimum total count of 5 and an alpha of 0.1, was used to identify tissue-enriched TCRs. The Jaccard Index and the Morisita Overlap Index were used to measure repertoire overlap between compartments. GLIPH grouped TCR beta CDR3s together with public tetramer-defined viral CDR3s, and a viral motif had to include at least three viral sequences and show V-gene enrichment. TCRdb took over this immuneACCESS table, retaining in-frame rearrangements with V and J assigned. Such tables are incomplete; in checked studies, under half of the missing clones stem from an unresolved V gene, and the remainder is unexplained. The V and J calls and clone size were taken over from that table, and D and trimming were inferred from the DNA. The sample table holds 30,000 to 35,000 clones, of which approximately 91% were seen once. The ten largest account for 2.5% to 3% of the sample.

Findings and caveats that apply to the study as a whole: The highest T cell clonality was observed in uninvolved tumor-adjacent lung, where clonality exceeded that of tumor, suggesting that antigenic responses were more focused in uninvolved tumor-adjacent lung. Because of the exploratory design, TCR variables were selected using unadjusted p-values without false-discovery rate correction. Higher T cell density in blood was associated with longer overall survival, whereas higher clonality in adjacent lung was associated with shorter survival. Multi-region tumor sequencing was not performed, so intratumor heterogeneity could not be excluded. Of the top 100 tumor clones, a median of about 53 were detected in paired uninvolved adjacent lung; under 35 were also among that lung's top 100.

The input for sequencing was peripheral blood, taken before any cancer treatment. The TCR sequence derives from an older female donor with stage I lung adenocarcinoma. This sequence uses TRBV7-9 and TRBJ2-7; TRBD2 is possibly the D segment (6 matching bases). The base sequence is TGTGCCAGCAGCTTAGGGGACGGGGGCGAGCAGTACTTC. It translates to CASSLGDGGEQYF.